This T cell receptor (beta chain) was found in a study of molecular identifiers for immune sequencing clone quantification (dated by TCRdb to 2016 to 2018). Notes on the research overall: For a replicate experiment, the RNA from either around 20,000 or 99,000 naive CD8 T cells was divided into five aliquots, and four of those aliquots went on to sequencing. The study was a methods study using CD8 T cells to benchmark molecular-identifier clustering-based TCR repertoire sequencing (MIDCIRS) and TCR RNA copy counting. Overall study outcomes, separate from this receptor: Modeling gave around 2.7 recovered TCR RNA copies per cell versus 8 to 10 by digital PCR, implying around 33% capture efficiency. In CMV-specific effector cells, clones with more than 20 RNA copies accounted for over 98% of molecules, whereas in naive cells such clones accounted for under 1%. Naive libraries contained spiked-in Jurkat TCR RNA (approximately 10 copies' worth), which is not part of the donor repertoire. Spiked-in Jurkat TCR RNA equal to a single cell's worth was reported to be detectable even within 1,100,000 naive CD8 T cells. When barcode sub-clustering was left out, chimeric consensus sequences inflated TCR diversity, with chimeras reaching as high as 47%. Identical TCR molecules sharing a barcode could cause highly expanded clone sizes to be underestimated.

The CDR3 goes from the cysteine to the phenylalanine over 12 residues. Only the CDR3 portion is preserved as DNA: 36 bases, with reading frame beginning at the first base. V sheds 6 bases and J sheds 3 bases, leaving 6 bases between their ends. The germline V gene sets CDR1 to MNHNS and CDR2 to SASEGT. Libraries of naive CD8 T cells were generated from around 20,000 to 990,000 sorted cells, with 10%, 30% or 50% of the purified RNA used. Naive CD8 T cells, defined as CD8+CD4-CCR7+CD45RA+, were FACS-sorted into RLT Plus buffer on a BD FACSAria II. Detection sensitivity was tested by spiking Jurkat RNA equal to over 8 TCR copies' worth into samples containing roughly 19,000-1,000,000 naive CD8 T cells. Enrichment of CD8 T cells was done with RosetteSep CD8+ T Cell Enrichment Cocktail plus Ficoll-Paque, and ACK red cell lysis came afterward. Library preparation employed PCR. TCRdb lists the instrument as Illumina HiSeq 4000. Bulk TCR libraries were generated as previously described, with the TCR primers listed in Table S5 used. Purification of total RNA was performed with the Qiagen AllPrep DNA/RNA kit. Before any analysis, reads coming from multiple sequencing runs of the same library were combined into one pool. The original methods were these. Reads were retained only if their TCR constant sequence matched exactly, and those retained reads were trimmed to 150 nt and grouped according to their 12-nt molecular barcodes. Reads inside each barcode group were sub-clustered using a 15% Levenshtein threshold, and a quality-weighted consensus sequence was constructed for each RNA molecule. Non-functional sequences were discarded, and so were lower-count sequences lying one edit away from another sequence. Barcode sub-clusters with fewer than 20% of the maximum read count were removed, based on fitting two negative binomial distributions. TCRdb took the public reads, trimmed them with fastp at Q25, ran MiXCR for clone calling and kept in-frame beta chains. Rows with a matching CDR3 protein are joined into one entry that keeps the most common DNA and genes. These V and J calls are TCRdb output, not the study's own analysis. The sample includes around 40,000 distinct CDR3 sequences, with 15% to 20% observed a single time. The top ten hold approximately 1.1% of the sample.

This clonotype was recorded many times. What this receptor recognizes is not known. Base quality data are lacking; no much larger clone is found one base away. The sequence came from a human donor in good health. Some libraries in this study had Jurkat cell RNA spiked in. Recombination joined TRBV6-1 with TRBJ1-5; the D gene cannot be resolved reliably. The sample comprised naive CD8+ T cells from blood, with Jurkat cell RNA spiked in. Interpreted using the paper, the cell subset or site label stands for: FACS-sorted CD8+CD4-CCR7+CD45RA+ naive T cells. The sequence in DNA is TGTGCCAGCAGGGGCATCAATCAGCCCCAGCATTTT. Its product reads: CASRGINQPQHF.